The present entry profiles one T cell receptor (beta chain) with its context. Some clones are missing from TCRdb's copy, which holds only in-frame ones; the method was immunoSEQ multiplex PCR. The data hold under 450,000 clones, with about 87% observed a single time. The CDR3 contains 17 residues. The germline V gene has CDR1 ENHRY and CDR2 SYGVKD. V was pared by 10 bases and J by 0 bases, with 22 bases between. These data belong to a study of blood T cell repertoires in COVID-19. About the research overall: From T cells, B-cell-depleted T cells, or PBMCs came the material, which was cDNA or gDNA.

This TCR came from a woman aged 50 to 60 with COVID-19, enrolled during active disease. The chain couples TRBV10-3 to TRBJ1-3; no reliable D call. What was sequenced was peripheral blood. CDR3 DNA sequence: TGTGCCACCAGGAGCGGCCAAGCCCGAAGCTCTGGAAACACCATATATTTT. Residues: CATRSGQARSSGNTIYF.